The 5 T cell receptor beta chains below all came from one sample that was sequenced in a study of blood T cells in healthy people across ages (dated by TCRdb to about 2015). Preparation of the library involved 5' RACE. Sequencing used an Illumina HiSeq 2500. A second roughly 6 to 11 cycle PCR used a sample-barcoded 5' primer and a J-beta primer mix. TCRdb itself trimmed the public reads at Q25 with fastp, ran MiXCR and retained productive beta chains. Identical CDR3 proteins give one entry, which carries the most common genes and DNA. Counted in this sample were about 2 million distinct CDR3 sequences; roughly 50% of them appeared once. The top ten constitute approximately 2.1% of the sample. The material sequenced was blood. All receptors come from a woman aged 40 to 49 in good health.

The gene calls are TRBV7-2 and TRBJ1-2; 9 bases align to TRBD1. V trimming: 1 base; J trimming: 6 bases; junction bases outside the gene matches: 6. Germline V gene data show CDR1 as SGHTA and CDR2 as FQGNSA. The length of the CDR3 is 15 residues. The CDR3 spells CASSLVPGQGDGYTF. The CDR3 DNA reads as TGTGCCAGCAGCTTAGTGCCGGGACAGGGAGATGGCTACACCTTC.

J is TRBJ1-2 and V is TRBV3-1; D gene uncertain. The CDR3 runs 12 residues. The V end lost 5 bases, the J end lost 8 bases, and 12 bases lay between the germline ends. Germline V gives CDR1 LGHDT, CDR2 YNNKEL (reference sequence). For the CDR3, the DNA is TGTGCCAGCAGCGAGGGCATGTTCGGCTACACCTTC. Amino acid sequence: CASSEGMFGYTF. Complete variable domain (other parts from reference TRBV3-1 and TRBJ1-2): DTAVSQTPKYLVTQMGNDKSIKCEQNLGHDTMYWYKQDSKKFLKIMFSYNNKELIINETVPNRFSPKSPDKAHLNLHINSLELGDSAVYFCASSEGMFGYTFGSGTRLTVV.

The V call is TRBV7-2, the J call TRBJ2-7; the D gene could be TRBD1 or TRBD2 (6 bases each). The J call may not be correct, given that the DNA end is closer to TRBJ2-5. Germline CDR1 SGHTA, CDR2 FQGNSA. CDR3 size: 15 residues. CDR3 coding DNA: TGTGCCAGCAGCTACCAGAGGGGGGAAGGGGAGACCCAGTACTTC. Translating gives CASSYQRGEGETQYF.

The CDR3 DNA is TGCGCCAGCAGCCAAGATCACGGGACAGTTAATGAAAAACTGTTTTTT. Its translation is CASSQDHGTVNEKLFF. V is TRBV4-3 and J is TRBJ1-4; 7 bases match TRBD1. CDR3 length: 16 amino acids. The V and J ends lost 0 bases and 4 bases, in that order; junction bases with no gene match: 5. Germline loops: CDR1 LGHNA, CDR2 YSLEER.

Here the CDR3 DNA reads TGTGCCAGCAGCGTCCCCGTGGGGAGCTCTGGGGCCAACGTCCTGACTTTC. Amino acid sequence: CASSVPVGSSGANVLTF. This chain uses TRBV9 with TRBJ2-6; possible D gene TRBD2, 5 bases. This CDR3 is built from 17 residues. The V gene's germline CDR1 is SGDLS and CDR2 YYNGEE. V was clipped by 2 bases and J by 0 bases, with 12 bases between them.